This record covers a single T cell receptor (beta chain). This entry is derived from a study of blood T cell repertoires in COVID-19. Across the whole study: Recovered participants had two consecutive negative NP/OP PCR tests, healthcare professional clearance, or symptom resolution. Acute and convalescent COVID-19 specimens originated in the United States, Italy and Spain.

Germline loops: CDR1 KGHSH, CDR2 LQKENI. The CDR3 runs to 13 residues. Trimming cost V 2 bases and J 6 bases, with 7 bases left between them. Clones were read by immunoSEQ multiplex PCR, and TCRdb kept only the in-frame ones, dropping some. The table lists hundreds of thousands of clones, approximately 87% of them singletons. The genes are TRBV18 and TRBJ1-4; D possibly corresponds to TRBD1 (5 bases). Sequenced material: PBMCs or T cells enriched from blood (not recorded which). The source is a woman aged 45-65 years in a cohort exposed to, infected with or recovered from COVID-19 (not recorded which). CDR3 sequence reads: CASSPGADEKLFF. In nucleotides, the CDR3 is TGTGCCAGCTCACCAGGGGCTGATGAAAAACTGTTTTTT.